This T cell receptor beta chain appears in the sequencing data of a study of T cell responses to AZD1222 COVID-19 vaccine. Points from the study as a whole: Repertoires were obtained only post-peak T cell response. CD4 TCRs covered the whole spike, strongest at regions 160-218 and 743-854. Nearly half of spike-specific TCRs reportedly target variant regions that are unmutated in the B.1.351 and B.1.1.7 variants.

Remarks on this clone: Its antigen is still unknown.

Assay used: immunoSEQ multiplex PCR; TCRdb lists only in-frame clones, some missing. Counted here are about 100,000 clones, nearly 90% occurring once; the ten biggest clones make up 2.5%. The germline V gene encodes CDR1 SEHNR and CDR2 FQNEAQ (reference sequence). V was trimmed by 4 bases and J by 3 bases, leaving 13 bases between them. The CDR3 has 16 amino acids. The receptor comes from an adult who received the AZD1222 COVID-19 vaccine. V is TRBV7-9 and J is TRBJ1-6; possibly TRBD1 for D (5 bases). The sequencing used peripheral blood, collected 28 days after the second AZD1222 dose. In DNA, the CDR3 is TGTGCCAGCAGCTCCGTTGAGCAGGGCTATAATTCACCCCTCCACTTT. This translates into CASSSVEQGYNSPLHF.